The 10 T cell receptor beta chains listed next were all sequenced from one sample in a study of blood T cell repertoires in COVID-19. Generated by immunoSEQ multiplex PCR, the TCRdb table keeps only in-frame clones and is missing some. The data contain 45,000 to 60,000 clones, approximately 90% of them singletons. Sequencing was performed on peripheral blood. Receptors originate from a man aged 60-69 years with acute or convalescent COVID-19.

V gene TRBV2 combines with J gene TRBJ1-4; a possible D gene is TRBD1 (5 bases). CDR3 length equals 16 residues. The V and J ends lost 3 bases and 0 bases respectively, with 11 bases between them. Germline CDR1 is SNHLY and CDR2 is FYNNEI. This chain's CDR3 is CASSDQGDSTNEKLFF. CDR3 in DNA: TGTGCCAGCAGTGACCAAGGGGATTCAACTAATGAAAAACTGTTTTTT.

The rearrangement links TRBV2 to TRBJ1-1; D may be TRBD1 (6 bases). The germline V and J ends were trimmed by 8 bases and 1 base, with 11 bases remaining between them. The CDR3 has 13 residues. CDR1 SNHLY and CDR2 FYNNEI come from the germline V gene. DNA of the CDR3: TGTGCCAGCTCGGGACACAGGAACACTGAAGCTTTCTTT. This sequence encodes CASSGHRNTEAFF.

This chain connects TRBV3-1 (or the pseudogene TRBV3-2) to TRBJ2-1, with D maybe TRBD1 (5 bases). Trimming took 3 bases from V and 6 from J, leaving 15 bases between them. Looked up from germline, CDR1 is LGHDT and CDR2 is YNNKEL (reference sequence). The CDR3 has 15 amino acids. CDR3 sequence: CASSQGSPGLNEQFF. The CDR3 region has the DNA TGTGCCAGCAGCCAGGGCTCTCCAGGGCTCAATGAGCAGTTCTTC.

This rearrangement joins TRBV19 to TRBJ1-5, with a possible D match to TRBD1 (6 bases). There are 15 residues in the CDR3. Per germline, CDR1 LNHDA and CDR2 SQIVND (reference sequence). Trimming removed 6 bases from V and 0 bases from J, with 12 bases in between. In nucleotides, the CDR3 is TGTGCCAGTAGGGCTGGGGGCTATAGCAATCAGCCCCAGCATTTT. It is translated as CASRAGGYSNQPQHF.

V and J are TRBV15 and TRBJ1-5, with 9 positions matching TRBD1. V was pared by 4 bases and J by 7 bases, with 8 bases of the junction left unmatched. Germline-derived CDR1 and CDR2 are LNHNV and YYDKDF (reference sequence). The CDR3 spans 15 residues. The CDR3 DNA follows: TGTGCCACCAGCAAAACCGGGACAGGGTTACAGCCCCAGCATTTT. As protein: CATSKTGTGLQPQHF.

This clone came up once. The genes are TRBV19 and TRBJ2-3; weak D call: TRBD1 (7 bases). V gave up 3 bases and J gave up 5 bases, with 21 bases separating them. The CDR3 runs to 17 residues. Germline CDR1 is LNHDA and CDR2 is SQIVND (reference sequence). This CDR3 reads CASSIGAGGINLDTQYF. CDR3 bases: TGTGCCAGTAGTATCGGGGCAGGGGGGATAAACCTAGATACGCAGTATTTT.

The CDR3 is CASSQEQGVDTGELFF. CDR3 DNA: TGTGCCAGCAGCCAGGAACAGGGGGTGGACACCGGGGAGCTGTTTTTT. The chain employs TRBV3-1 (or the pseudogene TRBV3-2) and TRBJ2-2, with 8 bases lining up with TRBD1. Trimming cost V 3 bases and J 3 bases; bases outside gene matches: 6. Germline V gene sequence: CDR1 LGHDT, CDR2 YNNKEL (reference sequence). The CDR3 contains 16 residues.

This clone appeared once. CDR3 DNA sequence: TGTGCCAGTAGTTATCCAGGTTCAGGAAACACCATATATTTT. This gives the protein CASSYPGSGNTIYF. The chain links TRBV19 to TRBJ1-3; D gene uncertain. Trimming took 5 bases from V and 4 from J, leaving 12 bases between them. The CDR3 spans 14 residues. Germline V lookup: CDR1 LNHDA, CDR2 SQIVND (reference sequence).

V gene TRBV7-9 combines with J gene TRBJ1-5; TRBD1 is a possible D gene (5 bases). The CDR3 consists of 14 residues. V was cut by 5 bases and J by 5 bases, with 13 bases left in between. CDR1 is SEHNR, CDR2 FQNEAQ, per germline (reference sequence). CDR3 nucleotides: TGTGCCAGCAGCCCGGACACTGTTGATCAGCCCCAGCATTTT. It encodes CASSPDTVDQPQHF.

This chain links TRBV3-1 (or the pseudogene TRBV3-2) with TRBJ2-4; tentatively, D is TRBD2 (6 bases). The ends were cut back, 4 bases at V and 7 bases at J, with 11 bases in the middle. In germline, CDR1 is LGHDT, CDR2 YNNKEL (reference sequence). The CDR3 extends over 13 amino acids. The CDR3 here is CASSPAAGNIQYF. CDR3 sequence (DNA): TGTGCCAGCAGCCCGGCCGCGGGGAACATTCAGTACTTC.